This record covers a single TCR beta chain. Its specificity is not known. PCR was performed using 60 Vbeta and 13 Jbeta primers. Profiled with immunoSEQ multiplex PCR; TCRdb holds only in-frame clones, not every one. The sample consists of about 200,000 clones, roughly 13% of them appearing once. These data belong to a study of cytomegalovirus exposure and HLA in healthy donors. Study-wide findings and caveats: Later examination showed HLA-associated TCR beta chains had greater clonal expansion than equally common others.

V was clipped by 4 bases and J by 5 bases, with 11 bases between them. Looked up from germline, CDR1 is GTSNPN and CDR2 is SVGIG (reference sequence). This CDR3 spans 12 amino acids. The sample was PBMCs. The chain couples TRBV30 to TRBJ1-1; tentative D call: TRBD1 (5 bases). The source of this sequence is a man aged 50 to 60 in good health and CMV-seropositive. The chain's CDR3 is CAWTGYQTEAFF. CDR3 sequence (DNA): TGTGCCTGGACAGGGTATCAAACTGAAGCTTTCTTT. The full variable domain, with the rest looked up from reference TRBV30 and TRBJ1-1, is SQTIHQWPATLVQPVGSPLSLECTVEGTSNPNLYWYRQAAGRGLQLLFYSVGIGQISSEVPQNLSASRPQDRQFILSSKKLLLSDSGFYLCAWTGYQTEAFFGQGTRLTVV.